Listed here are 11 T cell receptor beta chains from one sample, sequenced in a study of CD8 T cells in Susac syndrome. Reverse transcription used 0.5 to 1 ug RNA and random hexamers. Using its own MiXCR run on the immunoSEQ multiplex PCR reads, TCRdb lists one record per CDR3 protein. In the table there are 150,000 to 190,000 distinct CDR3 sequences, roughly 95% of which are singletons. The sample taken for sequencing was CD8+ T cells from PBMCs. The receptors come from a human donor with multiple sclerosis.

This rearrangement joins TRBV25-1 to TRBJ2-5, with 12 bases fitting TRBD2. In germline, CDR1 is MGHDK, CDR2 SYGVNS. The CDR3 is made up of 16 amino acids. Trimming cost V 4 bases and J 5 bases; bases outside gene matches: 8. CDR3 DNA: TGTGCCAGCAGTGCTAGCGGGGGGGCCTATCGGGAGACCCAGTACTTC. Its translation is CASSASGGAYRETQYF.

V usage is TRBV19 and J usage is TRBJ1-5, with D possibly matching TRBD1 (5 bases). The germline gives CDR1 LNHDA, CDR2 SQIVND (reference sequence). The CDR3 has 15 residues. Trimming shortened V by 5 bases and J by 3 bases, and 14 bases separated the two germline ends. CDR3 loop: CASSLGQGVNQPQHF. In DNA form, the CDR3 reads TGTGCCAGTAGTCTGGGGCAGGGCGTCAATCAGCCCCAGCATTTT.

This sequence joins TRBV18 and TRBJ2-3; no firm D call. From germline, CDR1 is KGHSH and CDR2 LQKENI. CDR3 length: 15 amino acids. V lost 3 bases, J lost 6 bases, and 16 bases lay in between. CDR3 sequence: CASSPSSGDLDTQYF. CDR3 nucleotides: TGTGCCAGCTCACCTAGTTCTGGGGATTTGGATACGCAGTATTTT.

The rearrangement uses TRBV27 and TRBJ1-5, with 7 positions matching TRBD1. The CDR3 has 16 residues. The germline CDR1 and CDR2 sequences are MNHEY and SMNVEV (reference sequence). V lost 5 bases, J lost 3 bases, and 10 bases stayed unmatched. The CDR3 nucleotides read TGTGCCAGCAGTGTAGGGGGCCCAGGCCACAATCAGCCCCAGCATTTT. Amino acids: CASSVGGPGHNQPQHF.

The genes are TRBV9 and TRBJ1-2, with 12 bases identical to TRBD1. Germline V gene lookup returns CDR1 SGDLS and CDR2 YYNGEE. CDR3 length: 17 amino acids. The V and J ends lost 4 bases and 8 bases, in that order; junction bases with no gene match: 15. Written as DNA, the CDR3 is TGTGCCAGCAGCCCCCAATCCGGGACAGGGGGCGTGAGGGGCTACACCTTC. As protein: CASSPQSGTGGVRGYTF.

The CDR3: CASRDRVFSPLHF. CDR3 nucleotides: TGTGCCAGCAGGGACAGGGTGTTTTCACCCCTCCACTTT. The genes are TRBV2 and TRBJ1-6; 8 bases agree with TRBD1. Trimming at V came to 6 bases and at J to 9 bases, leaving 4 bases not matched to a gene. Per the germline V gene, CDR1 is SNHLY and CDR2 is FYNNEI. The CDR3 sequence is 13 residues long.

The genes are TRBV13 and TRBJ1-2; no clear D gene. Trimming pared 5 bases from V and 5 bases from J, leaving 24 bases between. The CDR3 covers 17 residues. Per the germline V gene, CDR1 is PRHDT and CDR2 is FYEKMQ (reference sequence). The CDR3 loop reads CASSPITFSPSGYGYTF. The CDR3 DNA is TGTGCCAGCAGCCCGATAACGTTTAGTCCGTCGGGTTATGGCTACACCTTC.

In DNA, the CDR3 is TGTGCCAGCAGCCAAGCGGCGGGTGCGGGGACGCAGTATTTT. This sequence encodes CASSQAAGAGTQYF. J is TRBJ2-3 and V is TRBV3-1; maybe TRBD2 (6 bases). The V gene's germline CDR1 is LGHDT and CDR2 YNNKEL (reference sequence). The CDR3 is 14 residues long. The V gene lost 1 base and the J gene lost 9 bases, with 14 bases spanning the gap.

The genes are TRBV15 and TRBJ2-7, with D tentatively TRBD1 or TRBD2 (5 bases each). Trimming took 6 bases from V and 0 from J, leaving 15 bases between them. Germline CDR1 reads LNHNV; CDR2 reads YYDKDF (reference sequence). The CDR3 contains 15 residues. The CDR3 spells CATSPSWGSSYEQYF. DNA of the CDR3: TGTGCCACCAGTCCGAGTTGGGGGAGCTCCTACGAGCAGTACTTC.

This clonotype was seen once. CDR3 region: CASSLARGSDTQYF. CDR3 nucleotide sequence: TGTGCCAGCAGCTTAGCGAGGGGGTCAGATACGCAGTATTTT. The chain joins TRBV7-6 to TRBJ2-3; a weak D match, TRBD1 (6 bases). The germline CDR1 and CDR2 sequences are SGHVS and FNYEAQ. Trimming cost V 0 bases and J 4 bases, with 8 bases left between them. CDR3 length equals 14 residues.

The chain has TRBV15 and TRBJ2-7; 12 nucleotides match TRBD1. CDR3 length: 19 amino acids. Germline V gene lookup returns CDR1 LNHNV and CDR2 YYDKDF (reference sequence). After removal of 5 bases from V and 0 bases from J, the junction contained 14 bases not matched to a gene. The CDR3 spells CATSAPRDRGRGSSYEQYF. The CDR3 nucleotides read TGTGCCACCAGCGCCCCCCGGGACAGGGGGCGTGGAAGCTCCTACGAGCAGTACTTC.